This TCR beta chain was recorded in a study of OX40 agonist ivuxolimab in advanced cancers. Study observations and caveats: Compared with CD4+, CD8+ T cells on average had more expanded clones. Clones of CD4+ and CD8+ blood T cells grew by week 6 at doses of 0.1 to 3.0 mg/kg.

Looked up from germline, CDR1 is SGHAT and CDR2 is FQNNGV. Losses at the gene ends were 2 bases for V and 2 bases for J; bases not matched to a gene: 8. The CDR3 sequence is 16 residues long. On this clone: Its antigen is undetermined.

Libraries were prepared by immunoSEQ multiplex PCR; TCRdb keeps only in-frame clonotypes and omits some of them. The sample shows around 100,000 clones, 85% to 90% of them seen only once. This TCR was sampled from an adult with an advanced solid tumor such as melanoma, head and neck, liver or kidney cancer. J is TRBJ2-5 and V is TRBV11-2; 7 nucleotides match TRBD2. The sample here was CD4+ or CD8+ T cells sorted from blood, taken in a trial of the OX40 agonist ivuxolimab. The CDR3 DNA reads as TGTGCCAGCAGCTTAATTGGGTGGCGGGGGCAAGAGACCCAGTACTTC. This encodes CASSLIGWRGQETQYF.